The 5 T cell receptor beta chains reported below all come from one sample, sequenced in a study of vaccination and CD4 T cells after COVID-19. As to treatment: roughly ten-day PBMC culture with coronavirus spike peptide pools or control peptides (ViraFEST assay). CD4+ T lymphocytes from the unexposed donor were collected before the COVID-19 pandemic (2011-2018). Scientists ran DNA taken from cultured CD4+ T cells through the Oncomine TCR Beta short-read assay for sequencing. One entry per CDR3 protein results from TCRdb running MiXCR on the PCR reads. The table includes fewer than 7,500 distinct CDR3 sequences, around two fifths detected once. Antigens for these TCRs are unknown. The sample was CD4+ T cells from blood, cultured in vitro. Every receptor here comes from a human donor in good health.

The chain joins TRBV6-2 or TRBV6-3 to TRBJ1-1, with unresolved D. V was pared by 0 bases and J by 0 bases, with 5 bases between. This CDR3 has 14 amino acids. Per germline, CDR1 MNHEY and CDR2 SVGEGT. CDR3 DNA sequence: TGTGCCAGCAGTTACTCGAGGGTGAACACTGAAGCTTTCTTT. It encodes CASSYSRVNTEAFF.

V usage is TRBV20-1 and J usage is TRBJ1-1, with a weak D call TRBD1 (5 bases). CDR3 size: 14 residues. CDR1 and CDR2 (germline): DFQATT, SNEGSKA (reference sequence). Trimming cost V 5 bases and J 5 bases, with 18 bases left between them. The CDR3 reads CSARPSRGGTEAFF. The CDR3 nucleotides are TGCAGTGCTCGGCCCAGTCGCGGGGGAACTGAAGCTTTCTTT.

This clonotype came up a few times. The chain couples TRBV6-1 to TRBJ2-7; D remains unclear. V gave up 4 bases and J gave up 4 bases, with 11 bases separating them. Germline V gene lookup returns CDR1 MNHNS and CDR2 SASEGT. CDR3 length: 13 amino acids. CDR3 in amino acids: CASSATHLYEQYF. Written as DNA, the CDR3 is TGTGCCAGCAGTGCCACCCATCTTTACGAGCAGTACTTC.

This clonotype was counted between two and nine times. The chain links TRBV20-1 to TRBJ1-6; D unclear. The CDR3 loop spans 13 amino acids. Germline values: CDR1 DFQATT, CDR2 SNEGSKA (reference sequence). The V end was cut by 6 bases, the J end by 12 bases, with 18 bases between. CDR3 DNA sequence: TGCAGTGCCCCCCCCTCAAATGAGGGACCCCTCCACTTT. Translation: CSAPPSNEGPLHF.

The chain uses TRBV10-3 and TRBJ2-3; 13 bases line up with TRBD2. The CDR3 runs to 16 residues. Per germline, CDR1 ENHRY and CDR2 SYGVKD. The trim removed 3 bases at V and 8 bases at J, leaving 8 bases unmatched. CDR3 DNA sequence: TGTGCCATCAGTGAAGTACTAGCGGGGGGGCCTGTTACGCAGTATTTT. As protein: CAISEVLAGGPVTQYF.